This T cell receptor (beta chain) derives from a study of Ad26.COV2.S vaccination and SARS-CoV-2 variants. Indicated treatment: about 20 received Ad26.COV2.S at low or high dose, single or two shots; about five received placebo; per-sample allocation not given. On day 63 after the first injection, vaccine and placebo recipients gave samples. TCRdb's copy holds only in-frame clones and misses some; the assay was immunoSEQ multiplex PCR. Of about 320,000 clones listed, almost 90% are singletons. The germline V gene has CDR1 GTSNPN and CDR2 SVGIG (reference sequence). V gave up 4 bases and J gave up 3 bases; unmatched junction bases: 13. The CDR3 runs 16 residues.

The sample consisted of peripheral blood, taken in a trial of Ad26.COV2.S vaccine versus placebo. The clonotype comes from a person between 18 and 65 years old who received the Ad26.COV2.S COVID-19 vaccine or a placebo. This chain links TRBV30 with TRBJ2-5; 8 positions match TRBD1. CDR3 sequence (DNA): TGTGCCTGGAACCAGAGAGGGCAGGGGGCGAAAGAGACCCAGTACTTC. It translates to CAWNQRGQGAKETQYF.